One and the same sample provided the 23 T cell receptor beta chains below, sequenced in a study of shared clonotypes between healthy human individuals. The method was immunoSEQ multiplex PCR; TCRdb's version includes in-frame clones alone and lacks a portion of them. The repertoire includes about 330,000 clones, around 90% of them detected once, and about a sixth sits in the top ten. Material: memory CD8+ T cells sorted from blood. The subset is: CD45RO+ cells pooled with CCR7-negative TemRA cells. These receptor sequences come from a young man in good health.

This chain joins TRBV7-8 and TRBJ2-7; TRBD1 aligns across 10 bases. The CDR3 covers 16 residues. The J segment lost 4 bases and the V segment lost 1 base, leaving 7 bases of the junction unmatched. Germline CDR1 SGHVS, CDR2 FQNEAQ. The CDR3 nucleotides read TGTGCCAGCAGCTTAGTATTGAGGACAGGGGGATACGAGCAGTACTTC. Residues: CASSLVLRTGGYEQYF. Full variable domain (missing parts from reference TRBV7-8 and TRBJ2-7): GAGVSQSPRYKVAKRGQDVALRCDPISGHVSLFWYQQALGQGPEFLTYFQNEAQLDKSGLPSDRFFAERPEGSVSTLKIQRTQQEDSAVYLCASSLVLRTGGYEQYFGPGTRLTVT.

The CDR3 protein is CASSPLGGLSSYNEQFF. DNA for the CDR3: TGTGCCAGCAGCCCGCTCGGGGGACTGAGCTCCTACAATGAGCAGTTCTTC. The chain employs TRBV21-1 and TRBJ2-1; the tabulated D call, TRBD2, remains unverified against the DNA. TRBV21-1 is given as a pseudogene. The CDR3 is 17 amino acids.

The V gene is TRBV5-4, the J gene TRBJ2-7, with TRBD1 as a possible D gene (6 bases). The germline V gene encodes CDR1 SGHNT and CDR2 YYREEE (reference sequence). The CDR3 contains 14 residues. V lost 4 bases to trimming and J lost 1 base, with 12 bases between them. The CDR3 DNA reads TGTGCCAGCAGCGCAGGGGAAGCATCCTACGAGCAGTACTTC. Translation gives CASSAGEASYEQYF.

This chain uses TRBV30 with TRBJ1-1; perhaps TRBD1 as D (5 bases). The germline CDR1 and CDR2 sequences are GTSNPN and SVGIG (reference sequence). The CDR3 is made up of 15 amino acids. Trimming shortened V by 1 base and J by 1 base, and 13 bases separated the two germline ends. Written as DNA, the CDR3 is TGTGCCTGGAGTGCCCCGGACAACTGGAACACTGAAGCTTTCTTT. Translating it yields CAWSAPDNWNTEAFF. Full variable domain (outside the CDR3, taken from reference TRBV30 and TRBJ1-1): SQTIHQWPATLVQPVGSPLSLECTVEGTSNPNLYWYRQAAGRGLQLLFYSVGIGQISSEVPQNLSASRPQDRQFILSSKKLLLSDSGFYLCAWSAPDNWNTEAFFGQGTRLTVV.

This chain links TRBV7-8 with TRBJ2-2; D unclear. Looked up from germline, CDR1 is SGHVS and CDR2 is FQNEAQ. This CDR3 contains 14 residues. Trimming removed 5 bases at V and 6 bases at J, with 13 bases between. The DNA of the CDR3 is TGTGCCAGCAGCCCCGTCCATAAGTCCGGGGAGCTGTTTTTT. Protein sequence: CASSPVHKSGELFF.

There are many counts of this clone. The chain uses TRBV4-1 and TRBJ2-1; TRBD2 matches at 8 bases. The CDR3 totals 20 residues. V shed 6 bases, J shed 0 bases, and the junction held 19 bases outside the gene matches. Germline assignment: CDR1 MGHRA and CDR2 YSYEKL. CDR3 coding DNA: TGCGCCAGCAGTCCCCAAGGGGACACCAGCGGGGGACTCTCCTACAATGAGCAGTTCTTC. Residues: CASSPQGDTSGGLSYNEQFF.

The rearrangement links TRBV28 to TRBJ1-3, with 7 bases identical to TRBD1. The CDR3 is 15 residues long. V gave up 4 bases and J gave up 6 bases; unmatched junction bases: 9. Looked up from germline, CDR1 is MDHEN and CDR2 is SYDVKM. CDR3 sequence: CASSSLTGEANTIYF. As DNA, the CDR3 is TGTGCCAGCAGTTCCCTAACAGGGGAGGCAAACACCATATATTTT.

The chain is built from TRBV7-9 and TRBJ2-1, with D perhaps TRBD1 (6 bases). Germline V CDR1 and CDR2: SEHNR, FQNEAQ (reference sequence). Trimming left V 2 bases short and J 10 bases short, with 12 bases between. The CDR3 totals 13 residues. CDR3 coding DNA: TGTGCCAGCAGCTTAAGTGGGGGCAAGGAGCAGTTCTTC. Its translation is CASSLSGGKEQFF.

V is TRBV11-2 and J is TRBJ2-7; 11 bases match TRBD2. This CDR3 spans 17 amino acids. The junction had 11 bases not matched to a gene; V was cut back by 1 base and J by 6 bases. Germline CDR1 is SGHAT and CDR2 is FQNNGV. In DNA, the CDR3 is TGTGCCAGCAGCTTAGGGGTTTGGACTAGCGGGTATGGCGAGCAGTACTTC. Amino acids: CASSLGVWTSGYGEQYF.

This clone was seen only once. V and J are TRBV6-1 and TRBJ2-7; 10 bases match TRBD2. Germline-derived CDR1 and CDR2 are MNHNS and SASEGT. Trimming took 6 bases from V and 3 from J; bases not matched to a gene: 8. This CDR3 spans 15 amino acids. CDR3: CASRVLAGVYYEQYF. The CDR3 DNA follows: TGTGCCAGCAGGGTTCTAGCGGGGGTTTACTACGAGCAGTACTTC.

The chain recombines TRBV11-2 with TRBJ2-1, with D maybe TRBD2 (6 bases). V was clipped by 1 base and J by 7 bases, with 8 bases between them. Germline values: CDR1 SGHAT, CDR2 FQNNGV. The CDR3 length is 13 residues. In DNA, the CDR3 is TGTGCCAGCAGCTTAGCGGGGGATAATGAGCAGTTCTTC. Its protein product is CASSLAGDNEQFF.

This clone was observed once. V gene TRBV30 combines with J gene TRBJ2-7; D may be TRBD2 (6 bases). Germline CDR1 is GTSNPN and CDR2 is SVGIG (reference sequence). V was shortened by 1 base and J by 6 bases, with 25 bases between the two germline ends. The CDR3 sequence is 17 residues long. In nucleotides, the CDR3 is TGTGCCTGGAGTGGAGGGCTTATGGGGGGACCTTTGGGCGAGCAGTACTTC. Amino acids: CAWSGGLMGGPLGEQYF. The whole variable domain, filled in from reference TRBV30 and TRBJ2-7, reads SQTIHQWPATLVQPVGSPLSLECTVEGTSNPNLYWYRQAAGRGLQLLFYSVGIGQISSEVPQNLSASRPQDRQFILSSKKLLLSDSGFYLCAWSGGLMGGPLGEQYFGPGTRLTVT.

The chain uses TRBV27 and TRBJ2-7; a possible D gene is TRBD2 (6 bases). The CDR3 loop spans 16 amino acids. CDR1 and CDR2 (germline): MNHEY, SMNVEV (reference sequence). The V end was cut by 2 bases, the J end by 0 bases, with 14 bases between. CDR3 DNA sequence: TGTGCCAGCAGTTTAAAACTTGGGGACTTCTCCTACGAGCAGTACTTC. It specifies CASSLKLGDFSYEQYF.

CDR3: CASGGDSNQPQHF. The CDR3 DNA sequence: TGTGCCAGCGGTGGGGATAGCAATCAGCCCCAGCATTTT. This rearrangement joins TRBV6-6 to TRBJ1-5; D remains ambiguous. Per germline, CDR1 MNHNY and CDR2 SVGAGI (reference sequence). CDR3 size: 13 residues. Trimming stripped 8 bases from V and 0 bases from J, with 8 bases between.

V usage is TRBV11-2 and J usage is TRBJ2-3; no clear D. Trimming removed 1 base from V and 4 bases from J, with 3 bases in between. The CDR3 is 12 amino acids. Germline lookup yields CDR1 SGHAT and CDR2 FQNNGV. The CDR3 nucleotides read TGTGCCAGCAGCTTAGCCCCAGATACGCAGTATTTT. Translation gives CASSLAPDTQYF.

The genes are TRBV7-2 and TRBJ1-2, with no clear D. Deletions cut 4 bases from V and 8 bases from J, with 8 bases between. Germline values: CDR1 SGHTA, CDR2 FQGNSA. This CDR3 spans 11 amino acids. The CDR3: CASSSLGGYTF. In nucleotides, the CDR3 is TGTGCCAGCAGCTCACTTGGCGGCTACACCTTC.

CDR3 residues: CASSNRGPDTEAFF. The CDR3 DNA is TGTGCCAGCAGTAACAGGGGGCCGGACACTGAAGCTTTCTTT. The genes are TRBV27 and TRBJ1-1, with 9 bases that match TRBD1. There are 14 residues in the CDR3. Unmatched junction bases numbered 4, after V lost 5 bases and J lost 3 bases. Germline V gives CDR1 MNHEY, CDR2 SMNVEV (reference sequence).

This chain uses TRBV7-9 with TRBJ1-2; the D is unclear. The V gene lost 4 bases and the J gene lost 0 bases, with 15 bases spanning the gap. Germline V gene sequence: CDR1 SEHNR, CDR2 FQNEAQ (reference sequence). The CDR3 consists of 16 residues. CDR3 region: CASSSSRSNPNYGYTF. The CDR3, as DNA: TGTGCCAGCAGCTCGTCGCGCAGCAACCCTAACTATGGCTACACCTTC.

This sequence joins TRBV6-5 and TRBJ2-1; D is possibly TRBD1 (6 bases). V lost 2 bases, J lost 4 bases, and 9 bases lay in between. Germline V gene lookup returns CDR1 MNHEY and CDR2 SVGAGI. CDR3 length: 14 residues. In DNA, the CDR3 is TGTGCCAGCAGTTACAGCAGGGGTTACAATGAGCAGTTCTTC. Its protein is CASSYSRGYNEQFF.

The chain employs TRBV19 and TRBJ1-2, with a tentative D call TRBD1 (5 bases). The CDR3 has 17 residues. Germline lookup yields CDR1 LNHDA and CDR2 SQIVND (reference sequence). Trimming took 4 bases from V and 0 from J, leaving 18 bases between them. CDR3 region: CASSKGSSRGANYGYTF. In DNA form, the CDR3 reads TGTGCCAGTAGTAAAGGATCCTCTAGGGGAGCTAACTATGGCTACACCTTC. The full variable domain, completed using reference TRBV19 and TRBJ1-2, is DGGITQSPKYLFRKEGQNVTLSCEQNLNHDAMYWYRQDPGQGLRLIYYSQIVNDFQKGDIAEGYSVSREKKESFPLTVTSAQKNPTAFYLCASSKGSSRGANYGYTFGSGTRLTVV.

The chain links TRBV9 to TRBJ2-7; D possibly corresponds to TRBD2 (6 bases). The CDR3 runs to 15 residues. CDR1 SGDLS and CDR2 YYNGEE come from the germline V gene. Trimming took off 0 bases at V and 2 bases at J, with 12 bases between the two ends. DNA for the CDR3: TGTGCCAGCAGCGTAGGGGGGGAGCACACCTACGAGCAGTACTTC. Translating it yields CASSVGGEHTYEQYF.

The chain is built from TRBV9 and TRBJ1-4; tentative D call: TRBD1 (5 bases). This CDR3 comprises 17 residues. Germline V gene lookup returns CDR1 SGDLS and CDR2 YYNGEE. V dropped 0 bases and J dropped 4 bases, with 16 bases sitting between them. The DNA for the CDR3 is TGTGCCAGCAGCGTAGGCGGGGGGTCCAGCAATAATGAAAAACTGTTTTTT. The encoded protein is CASSVGGGSSNNEKLFF. The full variable domain, completed using reference TRBV9 and TRBJ1-4, is DSGVTQTPKHLITATGQRVTLRCSPRSGDLSVYWYQQSLDQGLQFLIQYYNGEERAKGNILERFSAQQFPDLHSELNLSSLELGDSALYFCASSVGGGSSNNEKLFFGSGTQLSVL.

The V call is TRBV9, the J call TRBJ2-2; D gene ambiguous. The length of the CDR3 is 14 residues. V was trimmed by 0 bases and J by 4 bases, leaving 7 bases between them. Germline assignment: CDR1 SGDLS and CDR2 YYNGEE. CDR3: CASSVGTSTGELFF. The DNA of the CDR3 is TGTGCCAGCAGCGTAGGCACATCCACCGGGGAGCTGTTTTTT.